The clone carrying this TCR beta chain was counted only a few times. Its antigen is not identified. These donors were members of the roughly 110-subject validation cohort, a group separate from the roughly 670-subject first cohort. The data originate from a study of cytomegalovirus exposure and HLA in healthy donors. Regarding the study as a whole: A later analysis found first-cohort TCR clusters tended to co-occur in the 110 or so validation repertoires.

Deletions cut 3 bases from V and 0 bases from J, with 12 bases between. Per germline, CDR1 MNHEY and CDR2 SMNVEV (reference sequence). The CDR3 covers 15 residues. Measured with immunoSEQ multiplex PCR; TCRdb has only the in-frame clones, and not every one. The top ten clones hold about 0.7% of a sample with 120,000 to 150,000 clones, about 89% of them seen once. Sequenced: PBMCs. This chain joins TRBV27 and TRBJ2-7; D possibly corresponds to TRBD2 (5 bases). The receptor was derived from a man between 18 and 29 years old in good health and CMV-seronegative. CDR3 sequence reads: CASSLLAGTSYEQYV. CDR3 nucleotides: TGTGCCAGCAGTTTGCTGGCGGGTACCTCCTACGAGCAGTACGTC.